This TCR beta chain was captured by sequencing in a study of radiotherapy plus CTLA-4 blockade in lung cancer (dated by TCRdb to about 2018). Broadly, across the study: Objective responses occurred in approximately 17% of enrolled patients, and about 33% achieved disease control.

Receptor libraries were prepared by the immunoSEQ multiplex PCR assay. TCRdb retrieved this table from immuneACCESS and kept in-frame rearrangements only. Not all clones are present; in checked studies, unresolved V genes account for under half, and no reason is known for the remainder. In this sample the table shows about 39,000 clones, 60% to 80% of which occur a single time. The top ten clonotypes cover 20% to 30% of the sample. The CDR3 has 14 amino acids, counting the end cysteine and phenylalanine. CDR3 DNA only is kept here, 42 bases in frame from base 1. Compared with germline, V lacks 6 bases and J lacks 4 bases; bases without a gene match: 0. The germline V gene specifies MGHDK as CDR1 and SYGVNS as CDR2. Overall results and qualifications from the work: TCR clones derived from tumors expanded in peripheral blood after treatment with radiotherapy and ipilimumab. Early dynamic changes in blood T cell clones, together with increased serum interferon-beta after radiation, were reported as the strongest predictors of response.

On this clone itself: Its antigen target is currently unknown. There are no base qualities to consult, and no much larger clone falls within one base.

Focal radiation therapy combined with CTLA-4 blockade (ipilimumab) was tested in patients with chemo-refractory metastatic non-small-cell lung cancer. The receptor's source is a human donor with non-small cell lung cancer that progressed on radiotherapy plus ipilimumab. The chain links TRBV25-1 with TRBJ1-6, and TRBD1 aligns with 10 junction nucleotides. The sample here was peripheral blood, taken from a patient treated with radiotherapy plus ipilimumab. The CDR3 amino acid sequence is: CASRDRGYNSPLHF. DNA sequence: TGTGCCAGCAGGGACAGGGGGTATAATTCACCCCTCCACTTT.